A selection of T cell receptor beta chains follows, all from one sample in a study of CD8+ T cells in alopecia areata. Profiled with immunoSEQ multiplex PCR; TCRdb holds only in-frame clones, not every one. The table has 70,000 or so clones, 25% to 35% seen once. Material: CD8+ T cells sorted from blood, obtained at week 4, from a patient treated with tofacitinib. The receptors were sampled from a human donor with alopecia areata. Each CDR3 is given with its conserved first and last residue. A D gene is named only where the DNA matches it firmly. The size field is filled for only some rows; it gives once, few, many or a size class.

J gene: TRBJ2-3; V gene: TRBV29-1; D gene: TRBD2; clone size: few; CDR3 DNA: TGCAGCGCCAAGAGCGGGAGCAGATATTTT; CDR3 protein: CSAKSGSRYF
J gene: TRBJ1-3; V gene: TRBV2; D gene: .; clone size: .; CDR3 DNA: TGTGCCAGCAGTGAAGATGGAAACACCATATATTTT; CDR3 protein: CASSEDGNTIYF
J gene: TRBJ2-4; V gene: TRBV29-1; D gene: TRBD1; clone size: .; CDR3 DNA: TGCAGCATACAAGACAGGGTATACATTCAGTACTTC; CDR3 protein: CSIQDRVYIQYF
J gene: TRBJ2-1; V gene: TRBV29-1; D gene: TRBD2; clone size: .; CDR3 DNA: TGCAGCGTGATGACTAGCTTCAATGAGCAGTTCTTC; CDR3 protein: CSVMTSFNEQFF
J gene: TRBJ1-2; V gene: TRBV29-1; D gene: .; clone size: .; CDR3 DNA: TGCAGCGCGGCCCGGGGGCGGGATGGCTACACCTTC; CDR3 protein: CSAARGRDGYTF
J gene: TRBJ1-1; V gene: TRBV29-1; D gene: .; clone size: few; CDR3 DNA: TGCAGCGTTGTCGACAGGAACACTGAAGCTTTCTTT; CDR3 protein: CSVVDRNTEAFF
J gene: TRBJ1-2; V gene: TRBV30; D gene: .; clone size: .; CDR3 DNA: TGTGCCTGGAGCGTTAAAACCGGGACAAAGTTACTCATCTATGGCTACACCTTC; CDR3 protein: CAWSVKTGTKLLIYGYTF
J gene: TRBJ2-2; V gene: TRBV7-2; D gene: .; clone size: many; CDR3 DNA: TGTGCCAGCAGCTTAATGCCGGGAGCCGGGGAGCTGTTTTTT; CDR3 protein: CASSLMPGAGELFF
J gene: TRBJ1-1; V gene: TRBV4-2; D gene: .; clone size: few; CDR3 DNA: TGTGCCAGCAGCCCAAGAAGCGTGAACACTGAAGCTTTCTTT; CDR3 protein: CASSPRSVNTEAFF
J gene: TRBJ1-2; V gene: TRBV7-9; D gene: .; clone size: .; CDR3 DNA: TGTGCCAGCAGCCCTACAGGGAACTATGGCTACACCTTC; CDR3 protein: CASSPTGNYGYTF
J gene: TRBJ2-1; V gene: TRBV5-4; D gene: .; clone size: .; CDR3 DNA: TGTGCCAGCAGCTTGGAGGACTACAGGGGACATGAGCAGTTCTTC; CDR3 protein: CASSLEDYRGHEQFF
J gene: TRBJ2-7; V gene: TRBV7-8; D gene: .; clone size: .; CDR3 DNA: TGTGCCCAGATCGGGGCCGGGAATGGGGTGACGACCTACGAGCAGTACTTC; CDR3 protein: CAQIGAGNGVTTYEQYF
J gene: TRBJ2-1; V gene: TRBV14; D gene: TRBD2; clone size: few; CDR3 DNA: TGTGCCAGCAGCCTTTTTACGGGACTAGCGGGAGTGTTGAATGAGCAGTTCTTC; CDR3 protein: CASSLFTGLAGVLNEQFF
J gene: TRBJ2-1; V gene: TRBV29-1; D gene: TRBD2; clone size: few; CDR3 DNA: TGCAGCGTTGAATTAGAAGCGGGAGATGAGCAGTTCTTC; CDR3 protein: CSVELEAGDEQFF
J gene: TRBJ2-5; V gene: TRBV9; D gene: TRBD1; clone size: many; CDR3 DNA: TGTGCCAGCAGTTCCGGGACAGGATTCTACTTC; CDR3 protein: CASSSGTGFYF
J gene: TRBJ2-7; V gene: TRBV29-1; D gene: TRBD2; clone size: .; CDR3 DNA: TGCAGCGTTGAAGTAGCGGGGGAGGAATACGAGCAGTACTTC; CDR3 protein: CSVEVAGEEYEQYF
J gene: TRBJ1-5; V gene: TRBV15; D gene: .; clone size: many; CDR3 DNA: TGTGCCACCAGCTTACGTTTAGAACGGCCCCAGCATTTT; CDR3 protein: CATSLRLERPQHF
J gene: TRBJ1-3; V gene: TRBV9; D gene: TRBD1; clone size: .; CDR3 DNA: TGTGCCAGCAGCGGAAGGGACAGGGCTGGAAACACCATATATTTT; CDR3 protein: CASSGRDRAGNTIYF
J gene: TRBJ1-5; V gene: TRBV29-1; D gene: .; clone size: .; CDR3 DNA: TGCAGCGTTGAAGATCGGGTGCGGGTGGACCAGCCCCAGCATTTT; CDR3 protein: CSVEDRVRVDQPQHF
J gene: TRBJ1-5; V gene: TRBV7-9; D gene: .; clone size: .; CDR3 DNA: TGTGCCAGCAGCTTAGAGAGCAATCAGCCCCAGCATTTT; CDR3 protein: CASSLESNQPQHF
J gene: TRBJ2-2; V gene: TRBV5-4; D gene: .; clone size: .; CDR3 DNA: TGTGCCAGTGGGGACCCCGAGGTCACCGGGGAGCTGTTTTTT; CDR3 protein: CASGDPEVTGELFF
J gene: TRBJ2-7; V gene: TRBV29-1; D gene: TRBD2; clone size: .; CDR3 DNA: TGCCCCCGGGAGGGAGGGCCGGGGGAGCAGTACTTC; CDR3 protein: CPREGGPGEQYF
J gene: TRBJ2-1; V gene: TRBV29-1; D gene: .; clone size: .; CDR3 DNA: TGCAGCGTTGATTCCGGCAGGCACAATGAGCAGTTCTTC; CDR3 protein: CSVDSGRHNEQFF
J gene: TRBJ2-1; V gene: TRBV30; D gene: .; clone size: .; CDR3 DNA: TGTGCCTGGAGTGTCCCCCGCAGAGTGTACAATGAGCAGTTCTTC; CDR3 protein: CAWSVPRRVYNEQFF
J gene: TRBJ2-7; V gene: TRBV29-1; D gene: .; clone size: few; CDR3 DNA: TGCAGCGCTGCCGGGACGGCGGCCGAGCAGTACTTC; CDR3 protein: CSAAGTAAEQYF
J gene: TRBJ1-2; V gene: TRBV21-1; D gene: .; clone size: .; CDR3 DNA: TGTGCCAGCATTAGTCGGGGCGGTGGCTACACCTTC; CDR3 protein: CASISRGGGYTF
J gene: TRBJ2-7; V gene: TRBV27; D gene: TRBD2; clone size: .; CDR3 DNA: TGTGCCAGCAGTTTGGAGGGAGGGGCCCCCTACGAGCAGTACTTC; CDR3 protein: CASSLEGGAPYEQYF
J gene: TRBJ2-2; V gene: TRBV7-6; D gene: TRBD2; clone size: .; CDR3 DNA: TGTGCCAGCAGCTTCTACCAACTAGCGGAACCCACCGGGGAGCTGTTTTTT; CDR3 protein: CASSFYQLAEPTGELFF
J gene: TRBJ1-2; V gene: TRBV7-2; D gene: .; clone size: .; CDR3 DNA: TGTGCCAGCAAAACGGAGGCAGGGTATAGTGGCTACACCTTC; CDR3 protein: CASKTEAGYSGYTF
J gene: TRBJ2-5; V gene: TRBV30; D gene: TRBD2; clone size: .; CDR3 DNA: TGTGCCCGGGGGGGCCCCGGGCAGACCCAGTACTTC; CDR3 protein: CARGGPGQTQYF
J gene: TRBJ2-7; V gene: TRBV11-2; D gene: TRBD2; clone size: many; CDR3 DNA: TGTGCCAGCAGCCCCCGACTAGCGGGATCCTACGAGCAGTACTTC; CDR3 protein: CASSPRLAGSYEQYF
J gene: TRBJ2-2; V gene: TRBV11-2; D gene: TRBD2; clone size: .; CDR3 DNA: TGTGCCAGCAGCCTCATGGGACTAGCGGGAGGGCCGTACACCGGGGAGCTGTTTTTT; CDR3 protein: CASSLMGLAGGPYTGELFF
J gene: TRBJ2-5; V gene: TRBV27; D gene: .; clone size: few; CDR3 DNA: TGTGCCAGCAGGGATGCGGGCGAGACCCAGTACTTC; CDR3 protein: CASRDAGETQYF
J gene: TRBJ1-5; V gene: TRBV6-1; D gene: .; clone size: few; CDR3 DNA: TGTGCCAGCAGTGAGGGATTTCAGCCCCAGCATTTT; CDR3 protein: CASSEGFQPQHF
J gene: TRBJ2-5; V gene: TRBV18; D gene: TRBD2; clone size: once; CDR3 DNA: TGTGCCAGCTCACCACTGACTAGCGCTCAGACACAAGAGACCCAGTACTTC; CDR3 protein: CASSPLTSAQTQETQYF
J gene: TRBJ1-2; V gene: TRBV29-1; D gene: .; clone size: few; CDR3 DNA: TGCAGCGTGAGGGCAGGCTATGGCTACACCTTC; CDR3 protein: CSVRAGYGYTF
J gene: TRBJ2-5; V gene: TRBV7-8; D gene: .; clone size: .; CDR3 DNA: TGTGCCAGCAGCCCCGGACGGATCCAAGAGACCCAGTACTTC; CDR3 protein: CASSPGRIQETQYF
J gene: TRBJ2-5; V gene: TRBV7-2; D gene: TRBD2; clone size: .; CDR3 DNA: TGTGCCAGCAGCTCCAGATCTAGCGGGATCTCAGAGACCCAGTACTTC; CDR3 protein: CASSSRSSGISETQYF
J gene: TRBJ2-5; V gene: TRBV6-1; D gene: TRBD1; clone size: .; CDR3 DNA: TGTGCCAGCAGCACAGGGGGCGCGGTGACCCAGTACTTC; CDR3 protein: CASSTGGAVTQYF
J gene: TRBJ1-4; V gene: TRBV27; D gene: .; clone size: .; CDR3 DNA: TGTGCCACCGGGCCGGGGGAGAGTGAAAAACTGTTTTTT; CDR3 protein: CATGPGESEKLFF
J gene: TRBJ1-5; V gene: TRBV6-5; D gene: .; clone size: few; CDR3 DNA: TGTGCCAGCAGTTATTCGGAGGGGTTAGCGCCCCAGCATTTT; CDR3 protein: CASSYSEGLAPQHF
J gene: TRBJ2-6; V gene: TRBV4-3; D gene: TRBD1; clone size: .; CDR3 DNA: TGCGCCAGCAGCCTTAGGACAGGGTCGGCCCTAGCTGGGGCCAACGTCCTGACTTTC; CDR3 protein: CASSLRTGSALAGANVLTF
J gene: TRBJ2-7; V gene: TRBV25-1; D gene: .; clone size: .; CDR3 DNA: TGTGCCAGCAGTGAAGCGGAGGGGGCGGTATACGAGCAGTACTTC; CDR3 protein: CASSEAEGAVYEQYF
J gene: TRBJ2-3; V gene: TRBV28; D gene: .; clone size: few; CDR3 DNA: TGTGCCAGCAGGTTCCTAGCCTACACAGATACGCAGTATTTT; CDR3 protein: CASRFLAYTDTQYF
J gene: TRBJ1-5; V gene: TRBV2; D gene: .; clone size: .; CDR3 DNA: TGTGCCAGCAGTGGGGGGGGCGCGGATCAGCCCCAGCATTTT; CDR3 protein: CASSGGGADQPQHF
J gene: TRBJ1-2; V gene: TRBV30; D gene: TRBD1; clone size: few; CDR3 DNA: TGTGCCTGGAGTGCAGAGGACAGGCCTTATGGCTACACCTTC; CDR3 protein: CAWSAEDRPYGYTF
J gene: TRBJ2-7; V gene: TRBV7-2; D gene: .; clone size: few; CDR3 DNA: TGTGCCAGCAGCGACAGTCCCTACGAGCAGTACTTC; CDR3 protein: CASSDSPYEQYF
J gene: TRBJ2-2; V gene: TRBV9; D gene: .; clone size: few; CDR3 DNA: TGTGCCAGCAGCCCCCCCCGGACGGACCCCGGGGAGCTGTTTTTT; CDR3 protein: CASSPPRTDPGELFF
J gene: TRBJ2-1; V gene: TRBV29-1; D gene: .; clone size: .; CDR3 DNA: TGCAGCGTTGTAGGGGACAATGAGCAGTTCTTC; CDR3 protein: CSVVGDNEQFF
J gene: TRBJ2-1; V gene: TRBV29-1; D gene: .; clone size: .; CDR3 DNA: TGCAGCGCAGACGCCTCCTACAATGAGCAGTTCTTC; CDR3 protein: CSADASYNEQFF